What follows are 9 T cell receptor beta chains derived from one specimen sequenced in a study of molecular identifiers for immune sequencing clone quantification. MiXCR, applied by TCRdb to the PCR reads, yields one record per CDR3 protein. The sample has tens of thousands of distinct CDR3 sequences; just over 35% are singletons. The source material was naive CD8+ T cells from blood, with Jurkat cell RNA spiked in. The sample's subset: FACS-sorted CD8+CD4-CCR7+CD45RA+ naive T cells. All receptors derive from a human donor in good health. Some libraries in this study had Jurkat cell RNA spiked in.

This chain links TRBV12-3 or TRBV12-4 with TRBJ1-1; no firm D call. V gave up 3 bases and J gave up 7 bases, with 6 bases separating them. The CDR3 is 11 residues long. Here the CDR3 reads CASSFSGEAFF. For the CDR3, the DNA is TGTGCCAGCAGTTTCTCAGGTGAAGCTTTCTTT.

The chain employs TRBV29-1 and TRBJ1-2; no clear D. The CDR3 is made up of 14 amino acids. Trimming stripped 7 bases from V and 8 bases from J, with 23 bases between. Looked up from germline, CDR1 is SQVTM and CDR2 is ANQGSEA. The CDR3 nucleotides are TGCAGCGCCCCGTCGACTGATCTAGCAGAAGGCTACACCTTC. Translating it yields CSAPSTDLAEGYTF.

Details on this clonotype: A much larger clone sits a single nucleotide away, making a read error possible. The chain has TRBV6-5 and TRBJ2-7; 12 bases line up with TRBD1. The CDR3 is 14 amino acids. Germline loops: CDR1 MNHEY, CDR2 SVGAGI. CDR3 loop: CASSYGTGGYKQYF. For the CDR3, the DNA is TGTGCCAGCAGTTACGGGACAGGGGGCTACAAGCAGTACTTC.

In the case of this clonotype: This may be a read error: a much more frequent sequence differs by one nucleotide. The gene calls are TRBV15 and TRBJ2-3; D may be TRBD2 (6 bases). This CDR3 is 15 amino acids long. Trimming cost V 3 bases and J 6 bases, with 16 bases left between them. Looked up from germline, CDR1 is LNHNV and CDR2 is YYDKDF (reference sequence). The CDR3 loop is CATSSPLATYDTQYF. CDR3 nucleotide sequence: TGTGCCACCAGCAGTCCCCTAGCGACATATGATACGCAGTATTTT.

The V call is TRBV24-1, the J call TRBJ1-5, with D maybe TRBD1 (6 bases). CDR3 length equals 14 residues. CDR1 is KGHDR, CDR2 SFDVKD, per germline. V was shortened by 7 bases and J by 0 bases, with 9 bases between the two germline ends. The CDR3 region has the DNA TGTGCCACCAGGACAGGAAATAGCAATCAGCCCCAGCATTTT. Protein sequence: CATRTGNSNQPQHF.

This clonotype was observed a handful of times. The chain has TRBV15 and TRBJ2-2; 7 nucleotides align to TRBD1. The length of the CDR3 is 17 residues. Germline CDR1 and CDR2: LNHNV and YYDKDF (reference sequence). V gave up 4 bases and J gave up 6 bases; unmatched junction bases: 14. CDR3 nucleotides: TGTGCCACCAGCACGACCCTCGACAGGGCGCTGGCCGGGGAGCTGTTTTTT. Its protein product is CATSTTLDRALAGELFF.

This clonotype was picked up a small number of times. This CDR3 is CASSPTLWEPGELFF. For the CDR3, the DNA is TGTGCCAGTAGCCCAACTCTATGGGAACCCGGGGAGCTGTTTTTT. This chain uses TRBV19 with TRBJ2-2; D is undetermined. The CDR3 covers 15 residues. The germline V and J ends were trimmed by 6 bases and 6 bases, with 17 bases remaining between them. The germline gives CDR1 LNHDA, CDR2 SQIVND (reference sequence).

Comment on this clonotype: Compared with germline, one end of the junction differs, possibly owing to a read error. The CDR3 DNA follows: TGTGCCAGCAGTTTATTGACTAGCGGGAGGAGGAAGACCCAGAACTTC. Translation gives CASSLLTSGRRKTQNF. The genes are TRBV28 and TRBJ2-5; 13 positions agree with TRBD2. CDR1 and CDR2 (germline): MDHEN, SYDVKM. The CDR3 runs to 16 residues.

This clonotype was counted between two and nine times. Its ends do not fully match the called genes, so a read error is possible. This chain joins TRBV7-9 and TRBJ2-5; TRBD2 agrees at 8 bases. The V gene's germline CDR1 is SEHNR and CDR2 FQNEAQ (reference sequence). This CDR3 comprises 16 residues. The CDR3 nucleotides read TGTGCCAGCAGTCCCCGCGGGGGGACCCGCCAAGAGCCCCAGTACTTC. This sequence encodes CASSPRGGTRQEPQYF.